This TCR beta chain was sequenced during a study of control samples from healthy donors and cancer patients. TCRdb keeps only in-frame clones here, not all; method: immunoSEQ multiplex PCR. The sample shows 150,000 to 200,000 clones, 85% to 90% of them seen only once. The CDR3 consists of 15 residues. V lost 2 bases, J lost 4 bases, and 12 bases lay in between. Germline V gene sequence: CDR1 LGHDT, CDR2 YNNKEL (reference sequence). The genes are TRBV3-1 (or the pseudogene TRBV3-2) and TRBJ1-5; D possibly corresponds to TRBD1 (6 bases). The TCR originated in a woman aged 45-59 years in good health. Material for sequencing was blood. The CDR3 reads CASSQRGGSNQPQHF. In DNA, the CDR3 is TGTGCCAGCAGCCAAAGAGGGGGGTCGAATCAGCCCCAGCATTTT.